Listed below are T cell receptor beta chains from one sample, sequenced in a study of blood T cell repertoires in COVID-19. The repertoire was sequenced with immunoSEQ multiplex PCR; TCRdb's copy has only in-frame clones and lacks some. The repertoire holds a few hundred thousand clones, with over 75% as singletons. What was sequenced was peripheral blood. These receptors all come from a human donor in a cohort sampled during active COVID-19. Both conserved end residues are part of each CDR3. D genes are given only for firm matches. Clone size is given for some rows only: seen once, a few or many times, or a class if the clone is expanded.

D gene	V gene	clone size	J gene	CDR3 protein	CDR3 DNA
.	TRBV29-1	few	TRBJ1-1	CSGENQVVAEAFF	TGCAGCGGCGAAAACCAGGTAGTGGCTGAAGCTTTCTTT
.	TRBV10-3	.	TRBJ1-1	CAISARGVDTEAFF	TGTGCCATCAGTGCCCGGGGGGTGGACACTGAAGCTTTCTTT
TRBD1	TRBV6-4	.	TRBJ1-2	CASSDSGQGANYGYTF	TGTGCCAGCAGTGACTCAGGACAGGGGGCGAACTATGGCTACACCTTC
TRBD1	TRBV6-5	.	TRBJ2-7	CASSLLDRGSYEQYF	TGTGCCAGCAGTTTACTAGACAGGGGGTCCTACGAGCAGTACTTC
TRBD2	TRBV7-3	few	TRBJ2-1	CASSLTGGPDNEQFF	TGTGCCAGCAGCCTGACGGGGGGGCCGGACAATGAGCAGTTCTTC
.	TRBV11-2	once	TRBJ2-7	CASSLGTSYEQYF	TGTGCCAGCAGCTTAGGCACTTCCTACGAGCAGTACTTC
TRBD1	TRBV5-1	.	TRBJ2-5	CASSLGYQPGQLQETQYF	TGCGCCAGCAGCTTGGGTTATCAACCGGGACAGTTACAAGAGACCCAGTACTTC
.	TRBV6-5	.	TRBJ1-1	CASSYSVTGNTEAFF	TGTGCCAGCAGTTACTCGGTGACAGGAAACACTGAAGCTTTCTTT
.	TRBV19	.	TRBJ1-1	CASSIRKGANTEAFF	TGTGCCAGTAGTATTCGAAAAGGGGCGAACACTGAAGCTTTCTTT
.	TRBV7-3	.	TRBJ1-6	CASSSYRNSPLHF	TGTGCCAGCAGTTCTTACAGGAATTCACCCCTCCACTTT
TRBD1	TRBV6-1	once	TRBJ2-7	CASSEFLDRDRYEQYF	TGTGCCAGCAGTGAATTCCTGGACAGGGACAGGTACGAGCAGTACTTC
TRBD1	TRBV10-3	few	TRBJ1-1	CAISESTTRGLTEAFF	TGTGCCATCAGTGAGTCGACAACTAGGGGGCTCACTGAAGCTTTCTTT
.	TRBV14	.	TRBJ2-1	CASAQKTGINNEQFF	TGTGCCAGCGCCCAAAAAACGGGGATCAACAATGAGCAGTTCTTC
.	TRBV12-5	.	TRBJ1-1	CASGHRDKNTEAFF	TGTGCTAGTGGTCACAGGGATAAGAACACTGAAGCTTTCTTT
.	TRBV5-1	.	TRBJ1-3	CASSPRTGFGNTIYF	TGCGCCAGCAGCCCGCGGACGGGGTTTGGAAACACCATATATTTT
TRBD1	TRBV2	few	TRBJ1-1	CASRGSGQVNTEAFF	TGTGCCAGCAGGGGATCGGGACAGGTGAACACTGAAGCTTTCTTT
.	TRBV27	.	TRBJ1-1	CASSFQGWHTEAFF	TGTGCCAGCAGTTTTCAGGGTTGGCACACTGAAGCTTTCTTT
.	TRBV27	.	TRBJ2-7	CASSLGSRVYEQYF	TGTGCCAGCAGTTTGGGAAGCAGGGTATACGAGCAGTACTTC
TRBD2	TRBV5-5	.	TRBJ2-5	CASSLEASGWETQYF	TGTGCCAGCAGCTTGGAGGCTAGCGGTTGGGAGACCCAGTACTTC
.	TRBV29-1	.	TRBJ1-1	CSVGFRGTEAFF	TGCAGCGTTGGGTTTCGGGGCACTGAAGCTTTCTTT
TRBD1	TRBV7-9	.	TRBJ1-2	CASSLEGATPGYTF	TGTGCCAGCAGCTTAGAGGGGGCGACGCCCGGCTACACCTTC
TRBD2	TRBV4-1	.	TRBJ2-1	CASSLRTSGGNEQFF	TGCGCCAGCAGCCTGAGGACTAGCGGGGGGAATGAGCAGTTCTTC
TRBD1	TRBV4-2	.	TRBJ1-1	CASSLGTEGTEAFF	TGTGCCAGCAGCCTCGGGACAGAGGGAACTGAAGCTTTCTTT
.	TRBV7-9	.	TRBJ2-7	CASSLTGGSYEQYF	TGTGCCAGCAGCCTAACCGGGGGAAGCTACGAGCAGTACTTC
TRBD1	TRBV3-1/TRBV3-2	.	TRBJ2-7	CASSQVVGGLYEQYF	TGTGCCAGCAGCCAAGTTGTAGGGGGCCTCTACGAGCAGTACTTC
.	TRBV6-5	.	TRBJ1-1	CASNRLSDTEAFF	TGTGCCAGCAACAGGTTGAGCGACACTGAAGCTTTCTTT
.	TRBV30	.	TRBJ1-2	CAWSVWGGLGLVSNYGYTF	TGTGCCTGGAGTGTGTGGGGGGGGTTGGGTCTGGTCTCAAACTATGGCTACACCTTC
TRBD1	TRBV5-1	.	TRBJ2-7	CASSETGLFYEQYF	TGCGCCAGCTCAGAGACAGGGTTATTCTACGAGCAGTACTTC
TRBD1	TRBV7-3	.	TRBJ1-2	CASSLKGAEGYTF	TGTGCCAGCAGCTTAAAGGGGGCGGAAGGCTACACCTTC
TRBD1	TRBV27	.	TRBJ1-2	CASSTRTGNTNYGYTF	TGTGCCAGCAGTACAAGGACAGGGAATACTAACTATGGCTACACCTTC
TRBD1	TRBV14	few	TRBJ2-1	CASSQDRDRYNEQFF	TGTGCCAGCAGCCAAGACCGGGACAGGTACAATGAGCAGTTCTTC
.	TRBV2	.	TRBJ1-6	CASGQRNSPLHF	TGTGCCAGCGGACAGAGAAATTCACCCCTCCACTTT
.	TRBV6-2/TRBV6-3	.	TRBJ1-1	CASSYGGGNTEAFF	TGTGCCAGCAGTTATGGGGGCGGAAACACTGAAGCTTTCTTT
.	TRBV27	.	TRBJ2-3	CASSGKVTGGPASGVEDTQYF	TGTGCCAGCAGCGGCAAAGTAACAGGGGGACCAGCTAGCGGGGTTGAGGATACGCAGTATTTT
.	TRBV18	.	TRBJ1-2	CASSPGGANGYTF	TGTGCCAGCTCACCTGGGGGCGCGAATGGCTACACCTTC
TRBD1	TRBV20-1	.	TRBJ2-7	CSASVGGMDEQYF	TGCAGTGCTAGTGTAGGGGGCATGGACGAGCAGTACTTC
.	TRBV20-1	once	TRBJ1-2	CSASTGLYGYTF	TGCAGTGCTAGTACTGGACTCTATGGCTACACCTTC
TRBD1	TRBV7-9	few	TRBJ1-2	CASSPEGQNYGYTF	TGTGCCAGCAGCCCCGAGGGACAGAACTATGGCTACACCTTC
.	TRBV27	.	TRBJ2-1	CASSADYSVPINEQFF	TGTGCCAGCAGTGCGGACTATTCAGTCCCAATAAATGAGCAGTTCTTC
.	TRBV7-8	.	TRBJ1-6	CASSSDIVTSPLHF	TGTGCCAGCAGCTCGGACATCGTGACTTCACCCCTCCACTTT
.	TRBV19	.	TRBJ1-4	CASSGRSGMAEKLFF	TGTGCCAGTAGCGGTCGGTCAGGGATGGCCGAAAAACTGTTTTTT
TRBD2	TRBV24-1	.	TRBJ2-5	CATSDAAGSQETQYF	TGTGCCACCAGTGATGCAGCGGGGAGCCAAGAGACCCAGTACTTC
.	TRBV21-1	.	TRBJ2-7	CASSTSATGQGEVEQYF	TGTGCCAGCAGCACCTCAGCCACAGGGCAGGGAGAGGTCGAGCAGTACTTC
.	TRBV7-8	.	TRBJ1-4	CASSLDGGLGEKLFF	TGTGCCAGCAGCTTAGACGGGGGGCTGGGTGAAAAACTGTTTTTT
.	TRBV5-1	few	TRBJ2-6	CASSLDPPGVNSGANVLTF	TGCGCCAGCAGCTTGGATCCTCCAGGGGTCAACTCTGGGGCCAACGTCCTGACTTTC
TRBD1	TRBV14	.	TRBJ2-3	CASSYRTGGTDTQYF	TGTGCCAGCAGCTATAGGACAGGGGGGACAGATACGCAGTATTTT
.	TRBV7-3	.	TRBJ2-2	CASSLMVGSFARLHTGELFF	TGTGCCAGCAGCTTAATGGTCGGGAGCTTTGCTAGGTTACACACCGGGGAGCTGTTTTTT
.	TRBV4-1	.	TRBJ2-2	CASRLTTGNTGELFF	TGCGCCAGCAGGCTGACGACAGGTAACACCGGGGAGCTGTTTTTT
.	TRBV19	.	TRBJ2-6	CASSVRDIAYVSGANVLTF	TGTGCCAGTAGTGTCCGGGACATAGCTTACGTCTCTGGGGCCAACGTCCTGACTTTC
.	TRBV2	.	TRBJ1-2	CASSVLGGYTF	TGTGCCAGCAGTGTCCTAGGTGGCTACACCTTC
.	TRBV6-1	once	TRBJ2-1	CASSDSYNEQFF	TGTGCCAGCAGTGACAGTTACAATGAGCAGTTCTTC
.	TRBV20-1	.	TRBJ2-3	CSARAGDTQYF	TGCAGTGCGAGGGCTGGAGATACGCAGTATTTT
.	TRBV9	.	TRBJ1-6	CASSARLLVDSPLHF	TGTGCCAGCAGCGCTAGACTACTTGTGGATTCACCCCTCCACTTT
.	TRBV5-1	.	TRBJ2-7	CASSRGDSYEQYF	TGCGCCAGCAGTAGAGGCGACTCCTACGAGCAGTACTTC
TRBD2	TRBV7-9	.	TRBJ2-3	CASSSMRTSGGADTQYF	TGTGCCAGCAGTTCCATGCGGACTAGCGGGGGGGCAGATACGCAGTATTTT
TRBD1	TRBV5-4	.	TRBJ1-2	CASSPDRGLGGYTF	TGTGCCAGCAGCCCCGACAGGGGCCTAGGGGGCTACACCTTC